Below are 17 T cell receptor beta chains sequenced from a single sample in a study of blood T cell repertoires in COVID-19. The protocol was immunoSEQ multiplex PCR, while the TCRdb copy is restricted to in-frame clones and leaves out a portion. The sample holds fewer than 400,000 clones, around nine tenths seen once. Sequencing input: peripheral blood. Receptor source: a human donor in a cohort sampled during active COVID-19.

V usage is TRBV6-1 and J usage is TRBJ1-2, with D perhaps TRBD1 (6 bases). This CDR3 spans 16 amino acids. CDR1 and CDR2 from the germline V gene are MNHNS and SASEGT. The V end lost 1 base, the J end lost 4 bases, and 16 bases lay between the germline ends. Written as DNA, the CDR3 is TGTGCCAGCAGTGAAGAGGCGGCAGGGGACCGCTATGGCTACACCTTC. Its translation is CASSEEAAGDRYGYTF.

V usage is TRBV28 and J usage is TRBJ2-3; no clear D. This CDR3 is 11 amino acids long. Germline CDR1 reads MDHEN; CDR2 reads SYDVKM. V was pared by 8 bases and J by 5 bases, with 8 bases between. CDR3 bases: TGTGCCAGCCAAACACAAGATACGCAGTATTTT. Its protein product is CASQTQDTQYF.

V usage is TRBV5-1 and J usage is TRBJ2-7; 7 nucleotides align to TRBD1. Per germline, CDR1 SGHRS and CDR2 YFSETQ. V lost 4 bases to trimming and J lost 5 bases; unmatched junction nucleotides: 15. This CDR3 has 16 amino acids. CDR3 nucleotides: TGCGCCAGCAGCCTACGACCCGGGACAGCCGGTCACGAGCAGTACTTC. This translates into CASSLRPGTAGHEQYF.

The rearrangement links TRBV10-2 to TRBJ2-7, with D maybe TRBD2 (5 bases). The V end was cut by 9 bases, the J end by 4 bases, with 16 bases between. CDR3 length: 13 amino acids. Germline V gives CDR1 WSHSY, CDR2 SAAADI. The CDR3 region is CASSLGERYEQYF. For the CDR3, the DNA is TGCGCCAGTTCCCTCGGGGAGAGGTACGAGCAGTACTTC.

The rearrangement joins TRBV6-2 or TRBV6-3 to TRBJ2-2; 14 nucleotides line up with TRBD2. This CDR3 has 24 residues. V lost 6 bases, J lost 0 bases, and 24 bases stayed unmatched. The germline V gene has CDR1 MNHEY and CDR2 SVGEGT. CDR3 loop: CASSPFLSTGLAGESLANTGELFF. As DNA, the CDR3 is TGTGCCAGCAGCCCCTTCTTATCCACGGGACTAGCGGGAGAGAGCCTCGCGAACACCGGGGAGCTGTTTTTT.

This chain joins TRBV29-1 and TRBJ2-5, with D possibly being TRBD2 (5 bases). Per germline, CDR1 SQVTM and CDR2 ANQGSEA. The CDR3 is made up of 14 amino acids. Trimming took off 0 bases at V and 1 base at J, with 9 bases between the two ends. The CDR3 sequence: CSVEDRTSQETQYF. CDR3 bases: TGCAGCGTTGAAGACCGGACTTCCCAAGAGACCCAGTACTTC. Supplemented by reference TRBV29-1 and TRBJ2-5, the full variable domain reads SAVISQKPSRDICQRGTSLTIQCQVDSQVTMMFWYRQQPGQSLTLIATANQGSEATYESGFVIDKFPISRPNLTFSTLTVSNMSPEDSSIYLCSVEDRTSQETQYFGPGTRLLVL.

This rearrangement joins TRBV19 to TRBJ2-7, with a tentative D call TRBD2 (5 bases). Trimming took 6 bases from V and 9 from J, leaving 21 bases between them. Germline V CDR1 and CDR2: LNHDA, SQIVND (reference sequence). The CDR3 length is 14 residues. The CDR3 bases are TGTGCCAGTAGCGCGGACGCCGGACTTGCCAGGCAGTACTTC. Amino acids: CASSADAGLARQYF.

The rearrangement joins TRBV7-3 to TRBJ2-1; D may be TRBD1 (5 bases). The CDR3 spans 13 residues. Trimming took 2 bases from V and 8 from J, leaving 10 bases between them. Germline lookup yields CDR1 SGHTA and CDR2 FQGTGA. The DNA of the CDR3 is TGTGCCAGCAGCTTAGTCAGGGTGGATGAGCAGTTCTTC. Its translation is CASSLVRVDEQFF.

The gene calls are TRBV4-2 and TRBJ2-6; 7 bases map to TRBD1. V trimming: 1 base; J trimming: 0 bases; junction bases outside the gene matches: 6. The germline gives CDR1 LGHNA, CDR2 YNFKEQ. The CDR3 consists of 18 residues. The CDR3 DNA follows: TGTGCCAGCAGCCAAGTCCGGGACAGTAGCTCTGGGGCCAACGTCCTGACTTTC. Its protein is CASSQVRDSSSGANVLTF.

This clone has just a few counts. J is TRBJ2-1 and V is TRBV4-1; no firm D call. Trimming pared 1 base from V and 2 bases from J, leaving 12 bases between. The CDR3 loop spans 16 amino acids. The germline V gene has CDR1 MGHRA and CDR2 YSYEKL. The CDR3 sequence is CASSQAEERPYNEQFF. CDR3 DNA: TGCGCCAGCAGCCAAGCTGAAGAGAGGCCCTACAATGAGCAGTTCTTC.

The J gene is TRBJ2-1, the V gene TRBV29-1; D not resolved. This CDR3 is 12 amino acids long. V was clipped by 1 base and J by 6 bases, with 7 bases between them. The germline V gene has CDR1 SQVTM and CDR2 ANQGSEA. The CDR3 loop is CSVEGRGNEQFF. As DNA, the CDR3 is TGCAGCGTTGAAGGACGCGGCAATGAGCAGTTCTTC.

V gene TRBV6-5 combines with J gene TRBJ2-7, with TRBD2 matching over 11 bases. V was clipped by 6 bases and J by 3 bases; unmatched bases: 1. There are 13 residues in the CDR3. CDR1 and CDR2 from the germline V gene are MNHEY and SVGAGI. The CDR3 sequence is CASRTSGVYEQYF. CDR3 nucleotide sequence: TGTGCCAGCAGGACTAGCGGGGTCTACGAGCAGTACTTC.

The chain uses TRBV4-1 and TRBJ2-3; 8 nucleotides agree with TRBD2. The CDR3 loop spans 16 amino acids. The germline V gene has CDR1 MGHRA and CDR2 YSYEKL. V dropped 2 bases and J dropped 6; count of bases not matched to a gene: 10. The CDR3 is CASSQQHGGAIDTQYF. The CDR3 DNA is TGCGCCAGCAGCCAACAACACGGGGGGGCCATCGATACGCAGTATTTT.

For the CDR3, the DNA is TGTGCCACCAGCAGGGACAGGCCGAACACTGAAGCTTTCTTT. It codes for CATSRDRPNTEAFF. The gene calls are TRBV15 and TRBJ1-1, with 7 bases matching TRBD1. The CDR3 consists of 14 residues. The germline V gene encodes CDR1 LNHNV and CDR2 YYDKDF (reference sequence). J gave up 1 base and V 3 bases, and 2 bases lay outside the gene matches.

V is TRBV4-2 and J is TRBJ2-7; 12 positions agree with TRBD2. The V gene's germline CDR1 is LGHNA and CDR2 YNFKEQ. This CDR3 region has 15 residues. Trimming cost V 8 bases and J 5 bases; bases outside gene matches: 10. CDR3 amino acids: CASAKRLAGVDEQYF. CDR3 DNA: TGTGCCAGCGCTAAACGACTAGCGGGAGTTGACGAGCAGTACTTC.

The chain combines TRBV10-3 with TRBJ2-7; 9 bases align to TRBD1. V dropped 10 bases and J dropped 6; count of bases not matched to a gene: 7. Germline CDR1 and CDR2: ENHRY and SYGVKD. The CDR3 spans 12 residues. The CDR3 nucleotides are TGTGCCACCGGACAGGGGAAGGGCGAGCAGTACTTC. This sequence encodes CATGQGKGEQYF.

This chain uses TRBV2 with TRBJ2-7; tentative D call: TRBD1 (5 bases). This CDR3 region has 13 residues. Germline CDR1 is SNHLY and CDR2 is FYNNEI. The germline V and J ends were trimmed by 6 bases and 5 bases, with 14 bases remaining between them. The CDR3 protein is CASRTDTNHEQYF. The CDR3 DNA follows: TGTGCCAGCAGGACGGACACGAACCACGAGCAGTACTTC.